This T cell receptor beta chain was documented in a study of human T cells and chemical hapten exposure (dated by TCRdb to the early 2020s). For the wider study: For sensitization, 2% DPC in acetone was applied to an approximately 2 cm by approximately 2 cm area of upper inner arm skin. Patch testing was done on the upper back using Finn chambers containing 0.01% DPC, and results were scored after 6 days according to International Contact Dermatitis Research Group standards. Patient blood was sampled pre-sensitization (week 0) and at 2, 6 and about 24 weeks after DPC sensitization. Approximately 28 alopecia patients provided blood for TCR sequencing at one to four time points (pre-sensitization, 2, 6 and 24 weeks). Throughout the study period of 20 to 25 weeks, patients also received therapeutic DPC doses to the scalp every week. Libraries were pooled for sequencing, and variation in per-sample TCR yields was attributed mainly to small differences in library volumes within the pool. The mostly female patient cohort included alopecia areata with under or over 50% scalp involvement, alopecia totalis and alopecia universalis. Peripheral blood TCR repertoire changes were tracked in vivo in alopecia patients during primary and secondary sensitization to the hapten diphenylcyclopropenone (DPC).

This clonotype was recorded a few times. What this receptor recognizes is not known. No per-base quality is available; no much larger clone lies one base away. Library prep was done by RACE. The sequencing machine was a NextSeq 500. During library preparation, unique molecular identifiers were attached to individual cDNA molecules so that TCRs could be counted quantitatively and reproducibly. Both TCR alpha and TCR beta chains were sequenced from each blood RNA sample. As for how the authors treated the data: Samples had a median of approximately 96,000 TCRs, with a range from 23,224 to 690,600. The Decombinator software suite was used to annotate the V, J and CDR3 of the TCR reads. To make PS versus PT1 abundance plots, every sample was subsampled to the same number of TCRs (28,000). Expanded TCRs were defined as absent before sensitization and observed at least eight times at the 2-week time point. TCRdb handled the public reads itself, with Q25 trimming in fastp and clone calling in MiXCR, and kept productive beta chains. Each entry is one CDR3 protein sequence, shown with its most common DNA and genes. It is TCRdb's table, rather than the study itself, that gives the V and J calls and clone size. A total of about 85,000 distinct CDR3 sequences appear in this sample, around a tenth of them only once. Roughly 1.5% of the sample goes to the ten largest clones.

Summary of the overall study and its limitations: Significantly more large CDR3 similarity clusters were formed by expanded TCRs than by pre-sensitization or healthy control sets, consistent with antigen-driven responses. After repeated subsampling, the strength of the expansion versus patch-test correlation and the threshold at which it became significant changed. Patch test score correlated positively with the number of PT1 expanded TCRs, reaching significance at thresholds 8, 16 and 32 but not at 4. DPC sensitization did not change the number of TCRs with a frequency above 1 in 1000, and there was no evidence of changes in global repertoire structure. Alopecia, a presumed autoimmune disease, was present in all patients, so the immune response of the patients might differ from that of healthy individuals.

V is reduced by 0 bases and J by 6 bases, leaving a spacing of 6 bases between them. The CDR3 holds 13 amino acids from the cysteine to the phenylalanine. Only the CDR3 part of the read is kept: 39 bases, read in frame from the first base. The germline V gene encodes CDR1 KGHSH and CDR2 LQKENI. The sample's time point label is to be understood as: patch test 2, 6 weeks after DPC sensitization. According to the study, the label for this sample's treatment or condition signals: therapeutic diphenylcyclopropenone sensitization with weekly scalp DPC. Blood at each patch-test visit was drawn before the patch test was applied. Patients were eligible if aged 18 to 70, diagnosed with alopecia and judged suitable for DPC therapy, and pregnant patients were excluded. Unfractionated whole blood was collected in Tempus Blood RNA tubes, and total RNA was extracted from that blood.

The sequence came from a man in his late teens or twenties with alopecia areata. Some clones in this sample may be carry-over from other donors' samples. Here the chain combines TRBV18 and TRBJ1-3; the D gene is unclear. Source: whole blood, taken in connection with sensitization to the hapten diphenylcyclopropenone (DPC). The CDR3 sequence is CASSPPIENTIYF. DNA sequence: TGTGCCAGCTCACCACCGATAGAAAACACCATATATTTT.